This T cell receptor (beta chain) was captured by sequencing in a study of T cells in Graves' hyperthyroidism and ophthalmopathy. Study-level findings and limits: Most thyroid clonotypes expanded above 0.001 appeared in blood too. From stable hyperthyroidism, ophthalmopathy was separated by a 13 V-J model.

The study excluded patients with uncontrolled infection, other autoimmune disease, pregnancy or lactation. Thyroid ultrasound and orbital computed tomography, with clinical symptoms and serum thyroxine and TRAb, informed diagnoses. In this sample, this clonotype turned up a few times. The antigen remains undetermined. Trimming left V 4 bases short and J 4 bases short, with 17 bases between. The CDR3 is 17 residues long. Germline V lookup: CDR1 MNHEY, CDR2 SMNVEV (reference sequence). Using RNA transcripts as the source, TCR beta CDR3 regions were amplified. In the first-round RT-PCR of the TCR CDR3, the HTBI primer set was used. MiXCR was run by TCRdb on the multiplex PCR reads, yielding one entry per CDR3 protein. The sample contains about 740,000 distinct CDR3 sequences, less than 15% of which appear only once.

This TCR was sampled from a woman aged 18-30 years with Graves' hyperthyroidism. What was sequenced was blood. V usage is TRBV27 and J usage is TRBJ2-6; D is ambiguous. In nucleotides, the CDR3 is TGTGCCAGCAGTTCCCAAACCTGGTATCCCGGGGCCAACGTCCTGACTTTC. Residues: CASSSQTWYPGANVLTF. The variable domain in full, with the rest retrieved from reference TRBV27 and TRBJ2-6, is EAQVTQNPRYLITVTGKKLTVTCSQNMNHEYMSWYRQDPGLGLRQIYYSMNVEVTDKGDVPEGYKVSRKEKRNFPLILESPSPNQTSLYFCASSSQTWYPGANVLTFGAGSRLTVL.